This T cell receptor beta chain derives from a study of Graves' ophthalmopathy and Graves' hyperthyroidism. CDR1 is KGHDR and CDR2 is SFDVKD in the germline V gene. CDR3 size: 17 residues. V was clipped by 6 bases and J by 5 bases; unmatched bases: 14. Orbital computed tomography and thyroid ultrasound, along with TRAb, serum thyroxine and clinical symptoms, underpinned diagnosis. This clonotype turned up a few times. RNA transcripts yielded amplified TCR beta CDR3 regions. An initial RT-PCR round employing HTBI primers preceded a second-round multiplex PCR. From the multiplex PCR reads, TCRdb called clonotypes with MiXCR, one entry per CDR3 protein. The sample carries some 380,000 distinct CDR3 sequences, 15% to 17% recorded once.

Sequencing input: peripheral blood. The clonotype comes from a woman aged 18-29 years with stable Graves' hyperthyroidism. The chain couples TRBV24-1 to TRBJ1-5; TRBD1 agrees at 8 bases. In nucleotides, the CDR3 is TGTGCCACCAGTCAAGTCGAGGGAACAGGGGGTTATCAGCCCCAGCATTTT. Amino acids: CATSQVEGTGGYQPQHF.